This TCR beta chain derives from a study of T-cell reconstitution after alpha-beta-depleted transplantation in children. Overall study results and limits: At one year after transplant, newly produced T cells mostly accounted for T-cell counts and diversity. Expanded graft clones numbering several hundred reportedly gave rise to alpha-beta T cells about two months after transplant. The study traced high day-60 TCRbeta diversity in some patients to surviving recipient T cells and thymic progenitors.

This clonotype was counted a few times. What it recognizes is unknown. Germline CDR1 and CDR2: MDHEN and SYDVKM. There are 13 residues in the CDR3. Trimming at V came to 5 bases and at J to 15 bases, leaving 10 bases not matched to a gene. Preparation of the TCRbeta library was carried out with unique molecular identifiers. MiXCR, run by TCRdb on the PCR reads, gives a single entry per CDR3 protein. The table lists about a million distinct CDR3 sequences, roughly 29% of them singletons. Sequenced material: PBMCs, mostly from graft donor cells, taken 360 days after TCRalphabeta/CD19-depleted stem cell transplant. This TCR derives from a boy under two years old who had a stem cell transplant for SCID, so the T cells may come from the graft donor. The J gene is TRBJ2-1, the V gene TRBV28; 10 bases agree with TRBD1. CDR3 sequence: CASSPWDRGSPFF. The CDR3 region has the DNA TGTGCCAGCAGTCCGTGGGACAGGGGCTCGCCGTTCTTC.